This TCR beta chain is drawn from a study of T cell responses to AZD1222 COVID-19 vaccine. Broader study findings: Only a handful of AZD1222 recipients were seropositive at baseline.

CDR3 length equals 16 residues. V gave up 4 bases and J gave up 3 bases; unmatched junction bases: 3. The germline CDR1 and CDR2 sequences are KGHSH and LQKENI. The table came from immunoSEQ multiplex PCR; TCRdb's copy has only in-frame clones and leaves some out. The sample shows fewer than 200,000 clones, around 93% of them seen only once. About this clone itself: Its matching antigen is unknown.

This sequence joins TRBV18 and TRBJ2-3; TRBD2 matches at 14 bases. Sample: peripheral blood, taken on day 0 of AZD1222 vaccination. The receptor was derived from an adult in good health. CDR3 DNA: TGTGCCAGCTCACTCAGACTAGCGGGAGGGACAGATACGCAGTATTTT. Residues: CASSLRLAGGTDTQYF.